This TCR beta chain was observed in a study of T cell responses to AZD1222 COVID-19 vaccine. The ends lost 2 bases at V and 4 bases at J; junction bases unmatched: 8. This CDR3 is 16 amino acids long. Germline loops: CDR1 MNHEY, CDR2 SVGAGI. Only in-frame clones appear in the TCRdb table, and some are missing; sequencing was by immunoSEQ multiplex PCR. The table lists some 180,000 clones, 85% to 90% of them singletons. Comments on this clone: The antigen is unknown.

Overall study findings and caveats: Nearly half of spike-specific TCRs reportedly go after variant regions that carry no mutations.

The V and J genes are TRBV6-5 and TRBJ2-7; 10 bases agree with TRBD1. The specimen comprised peripheral blood, sampled on day 0 of AZD1222 vaccination. The clonotype was recovered from an adult in good health. DNA for the CDR3: TGTGCCAGCAGTTACCAGGCCCCGGGACAGGGGTACGAGCAGTACTTC. This encodes CASSYQAPGQGYEQYF.